Presented here are 22 T cell receptor beta chains from one specimen sequenced in a study of control samples from healthy donors and cancer patients. Some clones are missing from TCRdb's copy, which holds only in-frame ones; the method was immunoSEQ multiplex PCR. The sample holds about 75,000 clones, 84% seen once. Sequencing was done on a sample of blood. Every receptor here comes from a man aged 45-65 years in good health.

The CDR3 loop reads CASSFGFQPQHF. The CDR3 nucleotides read TGTGCCAGCAGTTTTGGGTTTCAGCCCCAGCATTTT. The rearrangement joins TRBV12-3 or TRBV12-4 to TRBJ1-5; D is unresolved. V lost 3 bases and J 6 bases, leaving 6 bases between the germline ends. This CDR3 spans 12 amino acids.

The chain has TRBV5-1 and TRBJ2-3, with D uncertain. The germline gives CDR1 SGHRS, CDR2 YFSETQ. This CDR3 is built from 12 residues. V shed 4 bases and J shed 6 bases, with 9 bases lying between them. The CDR3 reads CASSPVLDTQYF. The CDR3 bases are TGCGCCAGCAGCCCTGTCTTGGATACGCAGTATTTT.

The genes are TRBV9 and TRBJ2-3; 12 bases map to TRBD1. The germline gives CDR1 SGDLS, CDR2 YYNGEE. The V gene end was trimmed by 4 bases and the J gene end by 4 bases; junction bases not matched to a gene: 16. This CDR3 is 19 amino acids long. The CDR3 DNA follows: TGTGCCAGCAGCCCTCGGGGACAGGGGGCTTCCGGGAGGGCAGATACGCAGTATTTT. It is translated as CASSPRGQGASGRADTQYF.

The chain recombines TRBV6-2 or TRBV6-3 with TRBJ2-1, with 8 positions matching TRBD1. This CDR3 is built from 12 residues. V shed 2 bases, J shed 16 bases, and the junction held 7 bases outside the gene matches. From germline, CDR1 is MNHEY and CDR2 SVGEGT. The CDR3 sequence is CASSYQGASCFF. CDR3 in DNA: TGTGCCAGCAGTTACCAGGGGGCCTCATGTTTCTTC.

The chain uses TRBV29-1 and TRBJ2-1; perhaps TRBD1 as D (6 bases). This CDR3 is built from 14 residues. V lost 6 bases and J 7 bases, leaving 19 bases between the germline ends. Germline V lookup: CDR1 SQVTM, CDR2 ANQGSEA. The CDR3 is CSVDGQISVNEQFF. The CDR3 nucleotides are TGCAGCGTAGATGGACAGATCAGTGTGAATGAGCAGTTCTTC.

The CDR3 DNA is TGTGCCAGCACGGCAGGTCGACGAAACACCGGGGAGCTGTTTTTT. Translating it yields CASTAGRRNTGELFF. This rearrangement joins TRBV6-5 to TRBJ2-2, with D uncertain. Trimming shortened V by 7 bases and J by 2 bases, and 14 bases separated the two germline ends. The germline gives CDR1 MNHEY, CDR2 SVGAGI. The CDR3 is 15 amino acids.

The genes are TRBV23-1 and TRBJ1-1; no clear D gene. TRBV23-1 is given ORF status, its function remaining uncertain. This CDR3 comprises 18 residues. The ends were cut back, 6 bases at V and 1 base at J, with 24 bases in the middle. The CDR3 nucleotides read TGCGCCAGCAGCTTAAGTCCAGGACGGTTTTTCTCGAACACTGAAGCTTTCTTT. This translates into CASSLSPGRFFSNTEAFF.

The chain has TRBV5-1 and TRBJ1-6; TRBD1 might be the D (5 bases). Trimming removed 0 bases at V and 7 bases at J, with 11 bases between. This CDR3 has 15 residues. Germline V gene data show CDR1 as SGHRS and CDR2 as YFSETQ. CDR3 in amino acids: CASSLDRGTNSPLHF. The CDR3 region has the DNA TGCGCCAGCAGCTTGGATCGGGGGACGAATTCACCCCTCCACTTT.

The rearrangement joins TRBV5-1 to TRBJ1-1; 7 positions agree with TRBD1. Losses at the gene ends were 1 base for V and 3 bases for J; bases not matched to a gene: 3. Germline V gives CDR1 SGHRS, CDR2 YFSETQ. This CDR3 region has 14 residues. CDR3 amino acids: CASSLTGEYTEAFF. In DNA, the CDR3 is TGCGCCAGCAGCTTGACAGGGGAATACACTGAAGCTTTCTTT.

A few counts support this clone. The chain links TRBV2 to TRBJ2-7; 10 positions match TRBD1. With V trimmed by 4 bases and J by 11 bases, 8 bases remained unmatched. The CDR3 is 13 amino acids. Germline V gene data show CDR1 as SNHLY and CDR2 as FYNNEI. CDR3 in amino acids: CASSVWGQGKEYF. CDR3 bases: TGTGCCAGCAGTGTTTGGGGACAGGGGAAGGAGTACTTC.

The chain couples TRBV12-5 to TRBJ2-1; D not certain. CDR1 is LGHNT and CDR2 is FRNRAP in the germline V gene. The CDR3 spans 14 residues. With 2 bases removed from V and 9 bases from J, the gap between germline ends came to 14 bases. CDR3 loop: CASGLNEGFSEQFF. The CDR3 DNA is TGTGCTAGTGGTTTGAATGAAGGTTTTAGTGAGCAGTTCTTC.

This clone was seen only once. The rearrangement links TRBV7-8 to TRBJ1-2, with 9 bases fitting TRBD1. There are 15 residues in the CDR3. J was trimmed by 2 bases and V by 4 bases; bases with no gene match: 5. Germline CDR1 SGHVS, CDR2 FQNEAQ. The CDR3 loop reads CASSSSGQGNYGYTF. The CDR3 region has the DNA TGTGCCAGCAGCTCTTCCGGACAGGGGAACTATGGCTACACCTTC.

Only a few counts were recorded for this clone. V is TRBV12-3 or TRBV12-4 and J is TRBJ1-6; the D gene is possibly TRBD1 (5 bases). The CDR3 runs to 13 residues. The ends were cut back, 8 bases at V and 7 bases at J, with 12 bases in the middle. In nucleotides, the CDR3 is TGTGCCAGCGCCAGGGAGCGGAATTCACCCCTCCACTTT. Translating it yields CASARERNSPLHF.

The gene calls are TRBV5-6 and TRBJ2-7, with D possibly being TRBD1 or TRBD2 (6 bases each). Trimming removed 4 bases from V and 6 bases from J, with 11 bases in between. Germline V CDR1 and CDR2: SGHDT, YYEEEE. There are 12 residues in the CDR3. CDR3 in amino acids: CASSLGGLEQYF. CDR3 bases: TGTGCCAGCAGCCTAGGGGGGCTCGAGCAGTACTTC.

This chain's CDR3 is CASSQTEGSYEQYF. In DNA form, the CDR3 reads TGCGCCAGCAGCCAAACTGAGGGGTCCTACGAGCAGTACTTC. The gene calls are TRBV4-1 and TRBJ2-7; D assignment may be TRBD1 or TRBD2 (5 bases each). V dropped 2 bases and J dropped 1 base, with 9 bases sitting between them. Germline V lookup: CDR1 MGHRA, CDR2 YSYEKL. The CDR3 length is 14 residues.

The rearrangement links TRBV6-2 or TRBV6-3 to TRBJ2-2; D remains ambiguous. The CDR3 contains 14 residues. The V gene lost 6 bases and the J gene lost 4 bases, with 12 bases spanning the gap. CDR1 is MNHEY, CDR2 SVGEGT, per germline. CDR3 protein: CASSESRSTGELFF. Written as DNA, the CDR3 is TGTGCCAGCAGCGAGAGTAGGAGCACCGGGGAGCTGTTTTTT.

This clone was seen just once. The CDR3 sequence is CASSLGSYEQYF. DNA of the CDR3: TGTGCCAGCAGCTTAGGCAGTTACGAGCAGTACTTC. V is TRBV7-9 and J is TRBJ2-7; no reliable D call. Germline CDR1 is SEHNR and CDR2 is FQNEAQ (reference sequence). The V end was cut by 1 base, the J end by 4 bases, with 5 bases between. The CDR3 is made up of 12 amino acids.

The genes are TRBV11-2 and TRBJ2-7; D may be TRBD2 (6 bases). Germline lookup yields CDR1 SGHAT and CDR2 FQNNGV. This CDR3 spans 11 amino acids. V lost 8 bases, J lost 4 bases, and 9 bases lay in between. The CDR3 nucleotides are TGTGCCAGCGGCGGGGATTACGAGCAGTACTTC. It encodes CASGGDYEQYF.

The chain carries TRBV4-3 and TRBJ2-2, with D unresolved. The length of the CDR3 is 16 residues. CDR1 is LGHNA and CDR2 is YSLEER in the germline V gene. The ends were cut back, 3 bases at V and 5 bases at J, with 16 bases in the middle. CDR3 protein: CASSQRATGRTGELFF. In DNA form, the CDR3 reads TGCGCCAGCAGCCAGCGAGCCACGGGCCGGACCGGGGAGCTGTTTTTT.

The chain couples TRBV11-2 to TRBJ2-7; TRBD2 agrees at 13 bases. This CDR3 region has 16 residues. The germline V gene has CDR1 SGHAT and CDR2 FQNNGV. With 2 bases clipped from V and 4 bases from J, the junction kept 5 bases outside the gene matches. DNA for the CDR3: TGTGCCAGCAGCTTACTAGGACTAGCGGGAGTTTACGAGCAGTACTTC. Its translation: CASSLLGLAGVYEQYF.

The rearrangement joins TRBV4-1 to TRBJ2-3, with 7 bases identical to TRBD1. The trim removed 6 bases at V and 0 bases at J, leaving 3 bases unmatched. This CDR3 spans 14 amino acids. The germline V gene encodes CDR1 MGHRA and CDR2 YSYEKL. CDR3: CASSLQGSTDTQYF. The DNA of the CDR3 is TGCGCCAGCAGTCTACAGGGGAGCACAGATACGCAGTATTTT.

The V and J genes are TRBV19 and TRBJ2-5; 8 positions match TRBD1. The CDR3 extends over 13 amino acids. V gave up 5 bases and J gave up 2 bases; unmatched junction bases: 1. Germline loops: CDR1 LNHDA, CDR2 SQIVND (reference sequence). The CDR3, as DNA: TGTGCCAGTAGTGGGACAGGTCAAGAGACCCAGTACTTC. Protein: CASSGTGQETQYF.